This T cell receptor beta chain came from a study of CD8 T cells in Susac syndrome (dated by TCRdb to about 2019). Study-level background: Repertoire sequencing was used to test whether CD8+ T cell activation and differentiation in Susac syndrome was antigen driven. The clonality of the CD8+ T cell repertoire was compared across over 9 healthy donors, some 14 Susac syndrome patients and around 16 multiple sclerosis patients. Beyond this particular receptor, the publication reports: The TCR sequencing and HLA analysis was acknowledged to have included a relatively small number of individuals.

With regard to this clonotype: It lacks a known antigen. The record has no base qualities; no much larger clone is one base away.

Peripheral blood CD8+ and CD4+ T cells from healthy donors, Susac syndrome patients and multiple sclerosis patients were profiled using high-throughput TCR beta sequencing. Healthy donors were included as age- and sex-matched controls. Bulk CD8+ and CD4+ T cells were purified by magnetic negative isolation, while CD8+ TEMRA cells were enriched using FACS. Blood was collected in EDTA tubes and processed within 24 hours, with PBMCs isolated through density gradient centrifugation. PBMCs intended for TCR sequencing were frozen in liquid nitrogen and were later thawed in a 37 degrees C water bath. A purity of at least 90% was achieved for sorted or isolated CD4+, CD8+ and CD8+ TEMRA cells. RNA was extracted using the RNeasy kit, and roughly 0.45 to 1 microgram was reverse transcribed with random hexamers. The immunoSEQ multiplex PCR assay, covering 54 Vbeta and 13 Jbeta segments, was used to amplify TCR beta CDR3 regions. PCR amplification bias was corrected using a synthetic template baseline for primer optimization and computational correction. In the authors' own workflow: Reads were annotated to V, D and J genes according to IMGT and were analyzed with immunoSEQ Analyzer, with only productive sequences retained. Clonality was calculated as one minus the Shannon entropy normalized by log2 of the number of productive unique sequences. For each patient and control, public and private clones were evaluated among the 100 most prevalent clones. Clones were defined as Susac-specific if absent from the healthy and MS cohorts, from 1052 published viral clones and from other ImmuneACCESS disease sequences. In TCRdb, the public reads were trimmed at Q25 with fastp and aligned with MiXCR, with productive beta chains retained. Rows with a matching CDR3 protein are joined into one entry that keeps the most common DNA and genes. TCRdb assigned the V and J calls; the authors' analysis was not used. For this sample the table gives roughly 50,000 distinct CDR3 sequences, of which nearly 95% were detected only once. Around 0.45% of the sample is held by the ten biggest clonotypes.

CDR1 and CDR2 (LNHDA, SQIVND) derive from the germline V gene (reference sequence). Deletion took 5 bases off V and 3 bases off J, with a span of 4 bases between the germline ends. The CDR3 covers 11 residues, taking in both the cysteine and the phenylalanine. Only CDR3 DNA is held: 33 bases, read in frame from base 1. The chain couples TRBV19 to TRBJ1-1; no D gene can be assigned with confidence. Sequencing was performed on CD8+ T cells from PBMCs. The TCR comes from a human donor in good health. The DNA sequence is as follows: TGTGCCAGTAGTTTGTACACTGAAGCTTTCTTT. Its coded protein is CASSLYTEAFF.